This paragraph reports one TCR beta chain. This entry is derived from a study of control samples from healthy donors and cancer patients. The assay was immunoSEQ multiplex PCR, and TCRdb's table has in-frame clones only and misses some. The sample lists approximately 140,000 clones; 94% were seen once. The length of the CDR3 is 13 residues. Trimming removed 7 bases at V and 0 bases at J, with 9 bases between. This TCR came from a man aged 35 to 55 in good health. J is TRBJ2-5 and V is TRBV12-3 or TRBV12-4; D is ambiguous. The sample was blood. The chain's CDR3 is CASTPTNQETQYF. DNA of the CDR3: TGTGCCAGCACCCCAACAAACCAAGAGACCCAGTACTTC.